Below are 29 T cell receptor beta chains sequenced from a single sample in a study of blood T cell repertoires in COVID-19. Libraries were prepared by immunoSEQ multiplex PCR; TCRdb keeps only in-frame clonotypes and omits some of them. Here the sample spans under 250,000 clones, about four fifths being singletons. The sample taken for sequencing was peripheral blood. The receptors originated from a woman aged 18-29 years with acute or convalescent COVID-19.

The chain couples TRBV10-3 to TRBJ2-3; D might be TRBD2 (6 bases). V was clipped by 6 bases and J by 2 bases, with 15 bases between them. CDR3 length equals 15 residues. Germline V gives CDR1 ENHRY, CDR2 SYGVKD. CDR3 bases: TGTGCCATCAGAAACTCGGCGGGATTCACAGATACGCAGTATTTT. Its protein is CAIRNSAGFTDTQYF.

J is TRBJ1-1 and V is TRBV9; possibly TRBD1 for D (5 bases). CDR1 is SGDLS, CDR2 YYNGEE, per germline. Trimming removed 0 bases at V and 2 bases at J, with 8 bases between. There are 14 residues in the CDR3. The CDR3 here is CASSVGQRNTEAFF. The DNA of the CDR3 is TGTGCCAGCAGCGTAGGACAGAGAAACACTGAAGCTTTCTTT.

The rearrangement uses TRBV5-1 and TRBJ1-4, with a weak D call TRBD1 (5 bases). V was cut by 4 bases and J by 7 bases, with 20 bases left in between. The germline V gene has CDR1 SGHRS and CDR2 YFSETQ. The CDR3 contains 16 residues. CDR3 sequence reads: CASSPELTGYTEKLFF. CDR3 coding DNA: TGCGCCAGCAGCCCCGAGCTAACAGGTTATACTGAAAAACTGTTTTTT.

This chain connects TRBV6-2 or TRBV6-3 to TRBJ1-1; D may be TRBD1 (6 bases). This CDR3 comprises 12 residues. V was cut by 6 bases and J by 4 bases, with 9 bases left in between. CDR1 MNHEY and CDR2 SVGEGT come from the germline V gene. The CDR3 DNA is TGTGCCAGCAGCCAACAGGGCACTGAAGCTTTCTTT. Encoded protein: CASSQQGTEAFF.

V usage is TRBV4-3 and J usage is TRBJ1-2; 11 positions match TRBD1. The CDR3 covers 18 residues. Trimming at V came to 2 bases and at J to 4 bases, leaving 12 bases not matched to a gene. The germline V gene has CDR1 LGHNA and CDR2 YSLEER. CDR3 in DNA: TGCGCCAGCAGCCAACAACATCCCGCCGGGACAGGGGGCTATGGCTACACCTTC. Protein: CASSQQHPAGTGGYGYTF.

This clone was observed a few times. The V gene is TRBV18, the J gene TRBJ1-1, with unresolved D. Germline loops: CDR1 KGHSH, CDR2 LQKENI. The V end was cut by 3 bases, the J end by 8 bases, with 10 bases between. The CDR3 consists of 12 residues. The CDR3 spells CASSPRQGEAFF. The CDR3 DNA sequence: TGTGCCAGCTCACCGAGACAAGGCGAAGCTTTCTTT.

This chain connects TRBV19 to TRBJ1-4, with D possibly TRBD1 on 5 matching bases. The length of the CDR3 is 12 residues. The V gene's germline CDR1 is LNHDA and CDR2 SQIVND (reference sequence). V gave up 11 bases and J gave up 8 bases, with 15 bases separating them. The CDR3 here is CAAGDPMEKLFF. CDR3 bases: TGTGCCGCGGGGGACCCGATGGAAAAACTGTTTTTT.

The chain joins TRBV19 to TRBJ2-1, with D perhaps TRBD2 (6 bases). The germline V gene has CDR1 LNHDA and CDR2 SQIVND (reference sequence). The CDR3 has 13 residues. With 8 bases removed from V and 5 bases from J, the gap between germline ends came to 13 bases. DNA of the CDR3: TGTGCCAGTCGGCCGGACTACAACAATGAGCAGTTCTTC. Translated: CASRPDYNNEQFF.

The chain recombines TRBV15 with TRBJ1-4; the D is unclear. The V and J ends lost 0 bases and 4 bases respectively, with 6 bases between them. This CDR3 is built from 14 residues. Germline loops: CDR1 LNHNV, CDR2 YYDKDF (reference sequence). CDR3 sequence reads: CATSRDRNNEKLFF. DNA for the CDR3: TGTGCCACCAGCAGAGACAGGAATAATGAAAAACTGTTTTTT.

The J gene is TRBJ2-7, the V gene TRBV5-5; 11 nucleotides agree with TRBD1. CDR1 and CDR2 from the germline V gene are SGHKS and YYEKEE (reference sequence). There are 15 residues in the CDR3. J gave up 5 bases and V 4 bases, and 8 bases lay outside the gene matches. The DNA for the CDR3 is TGTGCCAGCAGCGATGGGACAGGGGGTATAAACGAGCAGTACTTC. This codes for CASSDGTGGINEQYF.

This clone was seen only once. CDR3 loop: CASRAGFMDEQYF. DNA of the CDR3: TGTGCCAGTAGAGCGGGGTTTATGGACGAGCAGTACTTC. The rearrangement joins TRBV19 to TRBJ2-7; 7 bases agree with TRBD2. The V and J ends lost 6 bases and 5 bases, in that order; junction bases with no gene match: 7. This CDR3 is built from 13 residues. CDR1 and CDR2 (germline): LNHDA, SQIVND (reference sequence).

This sequence joins TRBV11-1 and TRBJ2-7; TRBD2 matches at 8 bases. Trimming removed 7 bases from V and 2 bases from J; junction bases left unmatched: 7. Germline V CDR1 and CDR2: SGHAT, FQDESV (reference sequence). The CDR3 totals 14 residues. CDR3 protein: CASTSTSATYEQYF. The CDR3 coding sequence is TGTGCCAGCACCTCGACTAGCGCAACCTACGAGCAGTACTTC.

This clone was picked up many times. The chain joins TRBV6-4 to TRBJ1-2; weak D call: TRBD1 (5 bases). Trimming cost V 0 bases and J 7 bases, with 18 bases left between them. CDR1 MRHNA and CDR2 SNTAGT come from the germline V gene. The CDR3 consists of 16 residues. The CDR3 sequence is CASSDSGGLDSSGYTF. Here the CDR3 DNA reads TGTGCCAGCAGTGACTCCGGGGGATTAGATTCGAGTGGCTACACCTTC.

The CDR3 DNA is TGTGCCAGCAGCCCAACAGTGGTTAACTCCTACGAGCAGTACTTC. Translated, it gives CASSPTVVNSYEQYF. J is TRBJ2-7 and V is TRBV7-9; no clear D gene. Germline CDR1 and CDR2: SEHNR and FQNEAQ (reference sequence). This CDR3 spans 15 amino acids. Trimming pared 5 bases from V and 0 bases from J, leaving 14 bases between.

This sequence joins TRBV29-1 and TRBJ2-4; maybe TRBD2 (5 bases). Per germline, CDR1 SQVTM and CDR2 ANQGSEA. The ends were cut back, 7 bases at V and 6 bases at J, with 13 bases in the middle. The CDR3 consists of 12 residues. Here the CDR3 DNA reads TGCAGCGCCAGGACGGGGATAAACATTCAGTACTTC. It yields the protein CSARTGINIQYF.

The chain carries TRBV28 and TRBJ2-3; TRBD1 matches 7 bases. Germline CDR1 and CDR2: MDHEN and SYDVKM. V trimming: 6 bases; J trimming: 3 bases; junction bases outside the gene matches: 12. The CDR3 length is 16 residues. The CDR3 bases are TGTGCCAGCAGCGGACTTCGGGACAGAAAGACAGATACGCAGTATTTT. Its protein is CASSGLRDRKTDTQYF.

This clone came up once. CDR3 DNA sequence: TGTGCCAGCAGCTTAACTGGACTAGTGTCTCGGCACAATGAGCAGTTCTTC. It translates to CASSLTGLVSRHNEQFF. The chain is built from TRBV7-3 and TRBJ2-1; the match to TRBD2 covers 7 bases. CDR3 length: 17 amino acids. Looked up from germline, CDR1 is SGHTA and CDR2 is FQGTGA. Trimming took 0 bases from V and 5 from J; bases not matched to a gene: 10.

The chain couples TRBV4-3 to TRBJ2-5, with 7 bases aligning to TRBD2. Trimming at V came to 1 base and at J to 0 bases, leaving 8 bases not matched to a gene. Germline loops: CDR1 LGHNA, CDR2 YSLEER. The CDR3 has 17 residues. The CDR3 region is CASSQVQASGYQETQYF. Here the CDR3 DNA reads TGCGCCAGCAGCCAAGTCCAGGCTAGCGGATACCAAGAGACCCAGTACTTC.

The CDR3 is CASSPPGRTGALGNTEAFF. The CDR3 DNA sequence: TGTGCCAGCTCACCACCCGGTCGGACAGGGGCTTTGGGGAACACTGAAGCTTTCTTT. The chain carries TRBV18 and TRBJ1-1; 9 positions match TRBD1. The germline CDR1 and CDR2 sequences are KGHSH and LQKENI. Trimming cost V 0 bases and J 1 base; bases outside gene matches: 12. CDR3 length: 19 residues.

V gene TRBV2 combines with J gene TRBJ2-1, with TRBD2 matching 8 bases. This CDR3 comprises 14 residues. Trimming at V came to 8 bases and at J to 4 bases, leaving 7 bases not matched to a gene. The V gene's germline CDR1 is SNHLY and CDR2 FYNNEI. CDR3 in DNA: TGTGCCAGCGCCTCACTAGCGGAGTACAATGAGCAGTTCTTC. Translated, it gives CASASLAEYNEQFF.

The chain has TRBV28 and TRBJ2-7; TRBD1 aligns across 7 bases. Per germline, CDR1 MDHEN and CDR2 SYDVKM. Losses at the gene ends were 6 bases for V and 6 bases for J; bases not matched to a gene: 11. CDR3 length: 14 residues. This CDR3 reads CASRYGTDGLEQYF. The CDR3 DNA reads as TGTGCCAGCAGATACGGGACAGACGGGCTCGAGCAGTACTTC.

The chain recombines TRBV6-5 with TRBJ1-1; D remains ambiguous. Looked up from germline, CDR1 is MNHEY and CDR2 is SVGAGI. The CDR3 runs 13 residues. Trimming stripped 7 bases from V and 2 bases from J, with 11 bases between. CDR3 DNA: TGTGCCAGCACGCGGGAATCCAACACTGAAGCTTTCTTT. Translation gives CASTRESNTEAFF.

The count of this clone is one. This sequence joins TRBV27 and TRBJ1-5; 9 nucleotides line up with TRBD1. The CDR3 sequence is 16 residues long. Germline values: CDR1 MNHEY, CDR2 SMNVEV (reference sequence). The J segment lost 6 bases and the V segment lost 6 bases, leaving 12 bases of the junction unmatched. CDR3 sequence (DNA): TGTGCCAGCAGCCCGGACCACAGGGGGCGCGGTCAGCCCCAGCATTTT. Amino acid sequence: CASSPDHRGRGQPQHF.

The chain couples TRBV2 to TRBJ2-1; TRBD2 matches 8 bases. CDR1 and CDR2 (germline): SNHLY, FYNNEI. This CDR3 comprises 16 residues. J lost 7 bases, V lost 1 base, and 9 bases had no gene match. CDR3 nucleotides: TGTGCCAGCAGTGAAGACGGGAGGGGAAAGTTGAATGAGCAGTTCTTC. Translation: CASSEDGRGKLNEQFF.

The rearrangement joins TRBV27 to TRBJ1-3; no clear D gene. The V gene's germline CDR1 is MNHEY and CDR2 SMNVEV (reference sequence). This CDR3 is built from 15 residues. Trimming stripped 3 bases from V and 0 bases from J, with 9 bases between. The DNA for the CDR3 is TGTGCCAGCAGTTTGGGCCACGGCTCTGGAAACACCATATATTTT. As protein: CASSLGHGSGNTIYF.

The chain has TRBV30 and TRBJ2-5, with D possibly being TRBD2 (7 bases). Germline assignment: CDR1 GTSNPN and CDR2 SVGIG (reference sequence). This CDR3 contains 16 residues. Trimming stripped 3 bases from V and 5 bases from J, with 22 bases between. The CDR3 spells CAWRINPGGWGETQYF. CDR3 in DNA: TGTGCCTGGAGGATAAACCCGGGGGGCTGGGGGGAGACCCAGTACTTC.

The rearrangement links TRBV2 to TRBJ1-2, with D possibly matching TRBD1 (5 bases). The CDR3 covers 12 residues. Per germline, CDR1 SNHLY and CDR2 FYNNEI. Trimming removed 10 bases from V and 4 bases from J, with 13 bases in between. CDR3 coding DNA: TGTGCCATCAGGGTTGCGAGCTATGGCTACACCTTC. Translated, it gives CAIRVASYGYTF.

V gene TRBV6-4 combines with J gene TRBJ2-3, with TRBD2 identical over 9 bases. The V gene's germline CDR1 is MRHNA and CDR2 SNTAGT. The CDR3 consists of 16 residues. The V segment lost 3 bases and the J segment 0 bases; nucleotides outside the gene matches: 4. The CDR3 region is CASSESSGESTDTQYF. CDR3 coding DNA: TGTGCCAGCAGTGAATCTAGCGGGGAAAGCACAGATACGCAGTATTTT.

The chain carries TRBV3-1 (or the pseudogene TRBV3-2) and TRBJ1-2, with a weak D call TRBD1 (6 bases). The germline V gene encodes CDR1 LGHDT and CDR2 YNNKEL (reference sequence). V dropped 7 bases and J dropped 5 bases, with 14 bases sitting between them. This CDR3 region has 13 residues. CDR3 region: CASNSGTLYGYTF. DNA of the CDR3: TGTGCCAGCAACTCCGGGACACTATATGGCTACACCTTC.